These T cell receptor beta chains were read from a single sample in a study of regulatory T cells in long-lasting Graves disease. One entry per CDR3 protein, called by TCRdb with MiXCR from the multiplex PCR reads. The repertoire includes over 300,000 distinct CDR3 sequences, 15% to 20% of them detected once, and approximately 31% sits in the top ten. The material sequenced was peripheral blood mononuclear cells (PBMCs), taken when the disease was refractory, from a patient treated with antithyroid drugs. These receptor sequences come from a female donor with Graves disease. Each CDR3 is given with its conserved first and last residue. Each record gives: D gene, J gene, V gene, clone size, CDR3 protein, CDR3 DNA. A D gene is named only where the DNA matches it firmly. The listing skips clone size in some rows; elsewhere it reads once, few, many or a size class.

>TRBD1|TRBJ2-7|TRBV28|few
CASSLPPTGGFYEQYF
TGTGCCAGCAGTTTACCCCCGACAGGGGGCTTCTACGAGCAGTACTTC
>-|TRBJ2-2|TRBV19|-
CASRMGTYTGELFF
TGTGCCAGTAGGATGGGGACCTACACCGGGGAGCTGTTTTTT
>-|TRBJ2-7|TRBV20-1|many
CSASRGAYEQYF
TGCAGTGCTAGCCGGGGGGCTTACGAGCAGTACTTC
>TRBD2|TRBJ2-7|TRBV27|-
CASSRRGGVHEQYF
TGTGCCAGCAGTCGGCGGGGGGGCGTCCACGAGCAGTACTTC
>-|TRBJ2-7|TRBV20-1|-
CSASGPPTYEQYF
TGCAGTGCTAGCGGTCCACCCACCTACGAGCAGTACTTC
>-|TRBJ2-4|TRBV28|many
CATLSGLKLRNIQYF
TGTGCCACCCTTTCCGGACTCAAATTGAGGAACATTCAGTACTTC
>-|TRBJ1-4|TRBV4-3|few
CASSQDGGVNEKLFF
TGCGCCAGCAGCCAAGATGGAGGGGTTAATGAAAAACTGTTTTTT
>-|TRBJ1-4|TRBV6-1|-
CASSPPTTNEKLFF
TGTGCCAGCAGTCCACCTACAACTAATGAAAAACTGTTTTTT
>TRBD1|TRBJ1-1|TRBV6-5|few
CASSYSRQGRGITEAFF
TGTGCCAGCAGTTACTCGAGACAGGGGAGAGGGATCACTGAAGCTTTCTTT
>-|TRBJ2-2|TRBV3-1|many
CASSQVYTGELFF
TGTGCCAGCAGCCAAGTCTACACCGGGGAGCTGTTTTTT
>-|TRBJ1-2|TRBV13|few
CASSSDHYGYTF
TGTGCCAGCAGCTCGGACCACTATGGCTACACCTTC
>-|TRBJ1-5|TRBV6-1|-
CASSTNRVDSNQPQHF
TGTGCCAGCAGCACTAACAGGGTTGATAGCAATCAGCCCCAGCATTTT
>-|TRBJ2-2|TRBV27|few
CASSFGGAGELFF
TGTGCCAGCAGTTTTGGCGGGGCCGGGGAGCTGTTTTTC
>TRBD1|TRBJ1-2|TRBV6-1|many
CASSEVGTGAYYGYTF
TGTGCCAGCAGTGAAGTTGGGACAGGGGCTTATTATGGCTACACCTTC
>-|TRBJ1-5|TRBV7-8|-
CASSLDKTVQGNNQPQHF
TGTGCCAGCAGCTTAGATAAAACGGTACAGGGAAACAATCAGCCCCAGCATTTT
>-|TRBJ2-5|TRBV7-9|many
CASSPGRPLTWEYF
TGTGCCAGCAGTCCAGGGAGACCCTTAACCTGGGAGTACTTC